Listed below are T cell receptor beta chains from one sample, sequenced in a study of identical twins. TCRdb called the 5' RACE reads again in MiXCR, with one record for every CDR3 protein. The data hold 420,000 or so distinct CDR3 sequences, with less than 20% observed a single time. The sample was naive T cells sorted from blood. These receptors originate from a man aged 50-60 years in good health. The CDR3 runs from the conserved cysteine through the conserved F or W. D genes are given only for firm matches. Clone size is given for some rows only: seen once, a few or many times, or a class if the clone is expanded.

d_call	v_call	clone_size	j_call	cdr3_aa	cdr3_nt
-	TRBV20-1	few	TRBJ1-2	CSARDRGGERSYGYTF	TGCAGTGCTAGAGATCGGGGGGGGGAACGGAGCTATGGCTACACCTTC
-	TRBV29-1	many	TRBJ2-3	CSGGLLLADTQYF	TGCAGCGGGGGACTCCTACTCGCAGATACGCAGTATTTT
-	TRBV20-1	-	TRBJ2-5	CSARRSEARGETQYF	TGCAGTGCTAGGAGGAGTGAGGCTCGTGGAGAGACCCAGTACTTC
TRBD1	TRBV10-3	many	TRBJ2-7	CAISPGGYLTYEQYF	TGTGCCATCAGTCCAGGGGGCTATTTAACCTACGAGCAGTACTTC
-	TRBV28	-	TRBJ2-3	CASSPPFEDTQYF	TGTGCCAGCAGTCCCCCTTTTGAAGATACGCAGTATTTT
TRBD1	TRBV25-1	-	TRBJ1-2	CASRPPGQGPYGYTF	TGTGCCAGCAGACCGCCGGGACAGGGGCCCTATGGCTACACCTTC
-	TRBV6-5	many	TRBJ1-1	CATRDGNTEAFF	TGTGCCACCCGGGACGGGAACACTGAAGCTTTCTTT
-	TRBV7-2	few	TRBJ2-3	CASSSPTGDTQYF	TGTGCCAGCAGCTCGCCGACGGGAGATACGCAGTATTTT
-	TRBV9	many	TRBJ1-5	CASSDGGAQHF	TGTGCCAGCAGCGATGGTGGGGCCCAGCATTTT
TRBD2	TRBV3-1	-	TRBJ2-1	CASSQVKILAGDNEQFF	TGTGCCAGCAGCCAAGTGAAGATACTAGCGGGGGACAATGAGCAGTTCTTC
TRBD1	TRBV7-8	many	TRBJ1-4	CASSLRQGGEKLFF	TGTGCCAGCAGCTTAAGACAGGGTGGAGAAAAACTGTTTTTT
TRBD1	TRBV20-1	few	TRBJ2-5	CSARGTGVETQYF	TGCAGTGCTAGAGGGACAGGGGTCGAGACCCAGTACTTC
-	TRBV15	-	TRBJ2-5	CATSRGVEETQYF	TGTGCCACCAGCAGAGGGGTCGAAGAGACCCAGTACTTC
-	TRBV5-1	many	TRBJ1-1	CASSPPGRANTEAFF	TGCGCCAGCAGCCCCCCGGGGAGGGCCAACACTGAAGCTTTCTTT
-	TRBV12-3/TRBV12-4	-	TRBJ1-2	CASSLAHAGFGYGYTF	TGTGCCAGCAGTTTAGCCCACGCAGGGTTCGGCTATGGCTACACCTTC
-	TRBV27	-	TRBJ2-7	CASSFLPGQGYEQYF	TGTGCCAGCAGTTTTTTGCCAGGGCAAGGCTACGAGCAGTACTTC
-	TRBV20-1	few	TRBJ2-1	CSVKLQVSGNEQFF	TGCAGTGTCAAACTCCAGGTTAGCGGCAATGAGCAGTTCTTC
TRBD2	TRBV5-1	many	TRBJ2-3	CASSLLSSGRSTDTQYF	TGCGCCAGCAGCTTGTTATCCAGCGGGAGGAGCACAGATACGCAGTATTTT
TRBD2	TRBV10-3	few	TRBJ2-3	CAISDPKTSGGTDTQYF	TGTGCCATCAGTGACCCAAAGACTAGCGGGGGCACAGATACGCAGTATTTT
-	TRBV15	few	TRBJ2-7	CATSRDTEGTYEQYF	TGTGCCACCAGCAGAGATACGGAGGGGACCTACGAGCAGTACTTC
TRBD2	TRBV29-1	-	TRBJ2-5	CSVVLVASGRQETQYF	TGCAGCGTTGTTCTGGTGGCTAGCGGGCGCCAAGAGACCCAGTACTTC
-	TRBV5-1	-	TRBJ1-1	CASSSRGGTEAFF	TGCGCCAGCAGCTCACGGGGGGGCACTGAAGCTTTCTTT